Only a few counts were recorded for the clone carrying this TCR beta chain. Its antigen is still unknown. Through a sample-barcoded 5' primer and a J-beta primer mix, a second PCR was run for roughly 7 to 12 cycles. Each CDR3 protein is one row after TCRdb ran MiXCR on the 5' RACE reads. The data hold 2 million or so distinct CDR3 sequences, with about 50% observed a single time. The data are from a study of blood T cells in healthy people across ages. Findings and limits, study-wide: Naive and antigen-experienced cells could not be conclusively compared, given unsorted PBMCs.

Per germline, CDR1 DFQATT and CDR2 SNEGSKA (reference sequence). The CDR3 runs to 14 residues. Deletions cut 5 bases from V and 7 bases from J, with 18 bases between. Sequencing was performed on blood. The receptor was derived from a woman between 35 and 50 years old in good health. The chain has TRBV20-1 and TRBJ2-1; the D is unclear. The DNA for the CDR3 is TGCAGTGCTCTGCGACTTTGGGCTTTTAATGAGCAGTTCTTC. Amino acid sequence: CSALRLWAFNEQFF.